These 30 T cell receptor beta chains were sequenced from one sample in a study of blood T cell repertoires in COVID-19. Profiled with immunoSEQ multiplex PCR; TCRdb holds only in-frame clones, not every one. The data contain hundreds of thousands of clones, about nine tenths of them seen just once; the ten biggest clones take up 7.3%. Sequencing input: peripheral blood. These TCRs come from a woman between 65 and 79 years old with COVID-19, enrolled during active disease.

This clone was counted a few times. This sequence joins TRBV5-1 and TRBJ1-3, with D maybe TRBD1 (6 bases). The CDR3 extends over 15 amino acids. V lost 6 bases, J lost 0 bases, and 13 bases lay in between. Looked up from germline, CDR1 is SGHRS and CDR2 is YFSETQ. The CDR3 loop is CASNVDSSSGNTIYF. The CDR3 DNA reads as TGCGCCAGCAACGTGGACAGTAGCTCTGGAAACACCATATATTTT.

The chain has TRBV4-3 and TRBJ1-2, with D perhaps matching TRBD1 (5 bases). The CDR3 contains 15 residues. Germline CDR1 and CDR2: LGHNA and YSLEER. Trimming pared 0 bases from V and 2 bases from J, leaving 10 bases between. CDR3 sequence: CASSQDRQGNYGYTF. CDR3 nucleotides: TGCGCCAGCAGCCAAGATCGGCAGGGAAACTATGGCTACACCTTC.

The chain recombines TRBV30 with TRBJ2-2; 8 bases are shared with TRBD2. Germline assignment: CDR1 GTSNPN and CDR2 SVGIG (reference sequence). V shed 3 bases, J shed 2 bases, and the junction held 2 bases outside the gene matches. The CDR3 has 14 residues. The CDR3 spells CAWSGLANTGELFF. The CDR3 bases are TGTGCCTGGAGCGGACTAGCTAACACCGGGGAGCTGTTTTTT.

The chain links TRBV6-5 to TRBJ1-6; 7 bases align to TRBD1. The germline CDR1 and CDR2 sequences are MNHEY and SVGAGI. CDR3 length: 14 residues. J was trimmed by 8 bases and V by 6 bases; bases with no gene match: 7. CDR3: CASRQDRVDSPLHF. In nucleotides, the CDR3 is TGTGCCAGCAGGCAAGACAGGGTGGATTCACCCCTCCACTTT.

This chain links TRBV6-5 with TRBJ2-3; 10 bases are a match to TRBD1. V was pared by 9 bases and J by 3 bases, with 6 bases of the junction left unmatched. The CDR3 loop spans 14 amino acids. Germline CDR1 reads MNHEY; CDR2 reads SVGAGI. The CDR3, as DNA: TGTGCCAGTAGGCGGGACAGGGGTACAGATACGCAGTATTTT. This gives the protein CASRRDRGTDTQYF.

This sequence joins TRBV11-2 and TRBJ1-6; 7 positions agree with TRBD1. V trimming: 4 bases; J trimming: 6 bases; junction bases outside the gene matches: 9. Germline V gives CDR1 SGHAT, CDR2 FQNNGV. CDR3 length equals 16 residues. DNA of the CDR3: TGTGCCAGCAGCTCCCCCCCGGGACAGCGTAATTCACCCCTCCACTTT. Protein product: CASSSPPGQRNSPLHF.

The chain employs TRBV5-8 and TRBJ1-2; D gene uncertain. Looked up from germline, CDR1 is SGHTS and CDR2 is YDEGEE. V shed 5 bases and J shed 4 bases, with 12 bases lying between them. This CDR3 has 13 amino acids. The CDR3 sequence is CASRLAGIYGYTF. The CDR3 DNA reads TGTGCCAGCAGACTGGCCGGGATCTATGGCTACACCTTC.

The rearrangement links TRBV5-4 to TRBJ1-4, with TRBD1 matching over 10 bases. Germline lookup yields CDR1 SGHNT and CDR2 YYREEE (reference sequence). With 3 bases clipped from V and 5 bases from J, the junction kept 4 bases outside the gene matches. The CDR3 totals 15 residues. CDR3 in amino acids: CASSSPGQGNEKLFF. The CDR3 coding sequence is TGTGCCAGCAGCTCCCCGGGACAGGGGAATGAAAAACTGTTTTTT.

This chain joins TRBV7-9 and TRBJ2-4; 8 bases map to TRBD2. The CDR3 has 16 amino acids. Germline CDR1 reads SEHNR; CDR2 reads FQNEAQ (reference sequence). The trim removed 4 bases at V and 8 bases at J, leaving 13 bases unmatched. CDR3 sequence: CASSSPRSGGGDIQYF. In DNA, the CDR3 is TGTGCCAGCAGCTCCCCCCGCAGCGGGGGTGGGGACATTCAGTACTTC.

The chain couples TRBV7-3 to TRBJ2-5, with D maybe TRBD2 (7 bases). Germline loops: CDR1 SGHTA, CDR2 FQGTGA. This CDR3 spans 16 amino acids. V was pared by 5 bases and J by 3 bases, with 19 bases between. The CDR3 bases are TGTGCCAGCAGCCCTAGGGGGGGGGCAGGCAAAGAGACCCAGTACTTC. Amino acid sequence: CASSPRGGAGKETQYF. Together with reference TRBV7-3 and TRBJ2-5, the CDR3 gives the full variable domain: GAGVSQTPSNKVTEKGKYVELRCDPISGHTALYWYRQSLGQGPEFLIYFQGTGAADDSGLPNDRFFAVRPEGSVSTLKIQRTERGDSAVYLCASSPRGGAGKETQYFGPGTRLLVL.

CDR3 sequence (DNA): TGTGCCAGCAGCCAAGACAGGGAGGATCAGCCCCAGCATTTT. It translates to CASSQDREDQPQHF. This chain uses TRBV6-2 or TRBV6-3 with TRBJ1-5, with 7 nucleotides matching TRBD1. V trimming: 6 bases; J trimming: 5 bases; junction bases outside the gene matches: 7. The CDR3 totals 14 residues. Germline V lookup: CDR1 MNHEY, CDR2 SVGEGT.

For the CDR3, the DNA is TGTGCCAGCAGGAAACTAGCGGGCCACAACACCGGGGAGCTGTTTTTT. Encoded protein: CASRKLAGHNTGELFF. This rearrangement joins TRBV5-8 to TRBJ2-2; 9 bases fit TRBD2. V lost 5 bases and J lost 2; bases outside the gene matches: 7. CDR1 is SGHTS, CDR2 YDEGEE, per germline. The CDR3 totals 16 residues.

The chain links TRBV6-2 or TRBV6-3 to TRBJ2-3; 9 bases agree with TRBD2. With 5 bases clipped from V and 5 bases from J, the junction kept 8 bases outside the gene matches. Per the germline V gene, CDR1 is MNHEY and CDR2 is SVGEGT. CDR3 size: 15 residues. The CDR3 is CASSTGGGAGDTQYF. The CDR3 DNA follows: TGTGCCAGCAGTACGGGCGGGGGGGCAGGAGATACGCAGTATTTT.

This chain joins TRBV5-1 and TRBJ2-2; a weak D match, TRBD1 (5 bases). This CDR3 has 16 amino acids. Trimming shortened V by 0 bases and J by 6 bases, and 15 bases separated the two germline ends. From germline, CDR1 is SGHRS and CDR2 YFSETQ. The CDR3 DNA is TGCGCCAGCAGCTTGGATCGACAGATCGTCGCCGGGGAGCTGTTTTTT. It codes for CASSLDRQIVAGELFF.

This clone was recorded only once. The chain employs TRBV5-3 and TRBJ2-3; 8 nucleotides match TRBD1. TRBV5-3 is placed among ORFs of uncertain function. The trim removed 5 bases at V and 3 bases at J, leaving 5 bases unmatched. The CDR3 loop spans 14 amino acids. The CDR3 DNA follows: TGTGCCAGAAGGGACAGGGAACAGACAGATACGCAGTATTTT. Translated, it gives CARRDREQTDTQYF.

The genes are TRBV6-2 or TRBV6-3 and TRBJ2-5; TRBD2 agrees at 15 bases. V lost 6 bases, J lost 2 bases, and 4 bases stayed unmatched. This CDR3 is built from 16 residues. Germline CDR1 reads MNHEY; CDR2 reads SVGEGT. In nucleotides, the CDR3 is TGTGCCAGCAGCTCCGGGACTAGCGGGGGGCAAGAGACCCAGTACTTC. Protein sequence: CASSSGTSGGQETQYF.

This clone appeared once. This rearrangement joins TRBV4-1 to TRBJ1-2; TRBD1 matches 11 bases. The length of the CDR3 is 15 residues. V gave up 4 bases and J gave up 4 bases; unmatched junction bases: 5. CDR1 and CDR2 from the germline V gene are MGHRA and YSYEKL. The CDR3 here is CASSPRDRGGYGYTF. DNA for the CDR3: TGCGCCAGCAGCCCTCGGGACAGGGGGGGCTATGGCTACACCTTC.

This clone was recorded once. The V and J genes are TRBV27 and TRBJ2-2; D possibly corresponds to TRBD2 (5 bases). V lost 6 bases to trimming and J lost 6 bases, with 11 bases between them. CDR1 is MNHEY and CDR2 is SMNVEV in the germline V gene (reference sequence). This CDR3 has 13 residues. In DNA form, the CDR3 reads TGTGCCAGCAGACCCACGGGGTCCGGGGAGCTGTTTTTT. It is translated as CASRPTGSGELFF.

The rearrangement uses TRBV4-1 and TRBJ2-4, with D perhaps TRBD2 (6 bases). Germline-derived CDR1 and CDR2 are MGHRA and YSYEKL. The CDR3 sequence is 16 residues long. V shed 0 bases and J shed 3 bases, with 12 bases lying between them. Here the CDR3 DNA reads TGCGCCAGCAGCCAAGACCCGCGGGGTGGCAAAAACATTCAGTACTTC. Its translation is CASSQDPRGGKNIQYF.

On this clone: Other DNA sequences in the sample encode the same CDR3. The rearrangement uses TRBV5-1 and TRBJ2-7; D is unresolved. V lost 0 bases and J 4 bases, leaving 11 bases between the germline ends. This CDR3 comprises 14 residues. Germline values: CDR1 SGHRS, CDR2 YFSETQ. The DNA for the CDR3 is TGCGCCAGCAGCTTGGGACTTGGCGTTTACGAGCAGTACTTC. Amino acid sequence: CASSLGLGVYEQYF.

The CDR3 sequence: CASSASTGGTANYGYTF. The CDR3 DNA reads TGTGCCAGCAGCGCCTCCACGGGCGGGACCGCTAACTATGGCTACACCTTC. The chain is built from TRBV9 and TRBJ1-2, with D tentatively TRBD1 (5 bases). Per the germline V gene, CDR1 is SGDLS and CDR2 is YYNGEE. This CDR3 is 17 amino acids long. V gave up 3 bases and J gave up 0 bases, with 18 bases separating them.

The V gene is TRBV19, the J gene TRBJ1-6, with 9 positions matching TRBD1. Germline V gene sequence: CDR1 LNHDA, CDR2 SQIVND (reference sequence). This CDR3 comprises 15 residues. V shed 2 bases and J 10 bases; nucleotides not matched to a gene: 6. The CDR3 sequence: CASSIKGQGRSPLHF. CDR3 nucleotide sequence: TGTGCCAGTAGTATAAAGGGACAGGGACGCTCACCCCTCCACTTT.

The chain employs TRBV2 and TRBJ1-4, with D perhaps matching TRBD1 (6 bases). Trimming removed 6 bases from V and 3 bases from J, with 8 bases in between. CDR1 is SNHLY, CDR2 FYNNEI, per germline. The CDR3 totals 13 residues. In nucleotides, the CDR3 is TGTGCCAGCAGGCAGGGGCCTAATGAAAAACTGTTTTTT. This encodes CASRQGPNEKLFF.

In this sample, this clone turned up a few times. The chain has TRBV6-5 and TRBJ1-1; D is unclear. Germline V gives CDR1 MNHEY, CDR2 SVGAGI. The CDR3 is 11 residues long. Trimming removed 10 bases from V and 1 base from J, with 7 bases in between. This CDR3 reads CATLGNTEAFF. The CDR3 DNA is TGTGCCACCCTAGGGAACACTGAAGCTTTCTTT.

This clone has a handful of counts. V is TRBV5-1 and J is TRBJ2-1; D gene uncertain. Between the trimmed V and J ends, which lost 1 base and 2 bases, there was a span of 10 bases. Germline V gene sequence: CDR1 SGHRS, CDR2 YFSETQ. The CDR3 runs 15 residues. The CDR3 here is CASSLQASPYNEQFF. The CDR3 coding sequence is TGCGCCAGCAGCTTGCAAGCTAGTCCCTACAATGAGCAGTTCTTC.

The chain is built from TRBV7-2 and TRBJ2-1; 11 bases map to TRBD1. This CDR3 has 15 residues. V shed 5 bases and J 2 bases; nucleotides not matched to a gene: 2. Germline loops: CDR1 SGHTA, CDR2 FQGNSA. CDR3 amino acids: CASSRDRGTYNEQFF. The CDR3 region has the DNA TGTGCCAGCAGCCGGGACAGGGGGACCTACAATGAGCAGTTCTTC.

The chain links TRBV7-2 to TRBJ2-1, with D maybe TRBD2 (5 bases). The V and J ends lost 10 bases and 0 bases respectively, with 10 bases between them. This CDR3 contains 13 residues. The germline V gene has CDR1 SGHTA and CDR2 FQGNSA. In nucleotides, the CDR3 is TGTGCCACCCGGGGAAGCTCCTACAATGAGCAGTTCTTC. It specifies CATRGSSYNEQFF.

V and J are TRBV5-8 and TRBJ2-1, with TRBD2 matching 7 bases. The CDR3 spans 15 residues. Germline V gives CDR1 SGHTS, CDR2 YDEGEE. V gave up 2 bases and J gave up 5 bases; unmatched junction bases: 7. CDR3 protein: CASSFSRAGDNEQFF. CDR3 bases: TGTGCCAGCAGCTTCAGTCGGGCGGGGGACAATGAGCAGTTCTTC.

The V call is TRBV27, the J call TRBJ1-2, with D possibly TRBD1 on 5 matching bases. Trimming pared 2 bases from V and 2 bases from J, leaving 9 bases between. CDR1 is MNHEY and CDR2 is SMNVEV in the germline V gene (reference sequence). There are 14 residues in the CDR3. The CDR3 region has the DNA TGTGCCAGCAGTTTAGGGGCATGGAACTATGGCTACACCTTC. Translating it yields CASSLGAWNYGYTF.

This clone was found a few times. The rearrangement joins TRBV5-1 to TRBJ2-7; TRBD2 is a possible D gene (5 bases). V lost 4 bases and J lost 3, with 5 bases in between. This CDR3 region has 11 residues. Germline V gene sequence: CDR1 SGHRS, CDR2 YFSETQ. CDR3: CASSAGYEQYF. The CDR3 bases are TGCGCCAGCAGCGCGGGCTACGAGCAGTACTTC.